This passage covers 10 T cell receptor beta chains from one sample sequenced in a study of T-cell reconstitution after alpha-beta-depleted transplantation in children. Unique molecular identifiers were incorporated when the TCRbeta library was constructed. MiXCR, run by TCRdb on the PCR reads, gives a single entry per CDR3 protein. Here the sample spans roughly 150,000 distinct CDR3 sequences, around 10% being singletons. The sequencing used PBMCs, collected before TCRalphabeta/CD19-depleted stem cell transplant. The receptors were gathered from a boy aged 2 to 10 with acute myeloid leukemia, due to receive a stem cell transplant.

CDR3 amino acids: CASSDRPQSQYF. For the CDR3, the DNA is TGCGCCAGCAGTGATAGGCCCCAATCGCAGTATTTT. The gene calls are TRBV10-2 and TRBJ2-3; D ambiguous. The V gene's germline CDR1 is WSHSY and CDR2 SAAADI. V lost 3 bases and J lost 10, with 11 bases in between. The CDR3 is made up of 12 amino acids.

This clonotype was counted ten times or more. V gene TRBV7-2 combines with J gene TRBJ2-7, with 10 bases lining up with TRBD1. CDR1 and CDR2 from the germline V gene are SGHTA and FQGNSA. The CDR3 spans 14 residues. Trimming removed 5 bases from V and 5 bases from J; junction bases left unmatched: 6. The CDR3 region is CASSTRQGADEQYF. The CDR3 bases are TGTGCCAGCAGCACCCGACAGGGGGCTGACGAGCAGTACTTC.

The table lists this clonotype with many counts. J is TRBJ1-1 and V is TRBV6-5; tentatively, D is TRBD1 (5 bases). Germline V gene sequence: CDR1 MNHEY, CDR2 SVGAGI. This CDR3 has 13 amino acids. Trimming cost V 7 bases and J 8 bases, with 17 bases left between them. The CDR3 nucleotides read TGTGCCAGCATTTTATTCCGGGACGGAGAAGCTTTCTTT. It is translated as CASILFRDGEAFF.

Ten or more counts support this clonotype. J is TRBJ2-1 and V is TRBV20-1; TRBD2 might be the D (5 bases). V lost 2 bases and J lost 2, with 10 bases in between. The CDR3 length is 14 residues. The germline V gene encodes CDR1 DFQATT and CDR2 SNEGSKA (reference sequence). The DNA for the CDR3 is TGCAGTGCTAGACCGGGGAGAACCTACAATGAGCAGTTCTTC. Its translation is CSARPGRTYNEQFF.

This clonotype was seen repeatedly, ten times or more. This rearrangement joins TRBV4-1 to TRBJ1-2; unclear D gene. Germline V CDR1 and CDR2: MGHRA, YSYEKL. This CDR3 is 15 amino acids long. Trimming took 1 base from V and 4 from J, leaving 13 bases between them. CDR3: CASSQGLARSYGYTF. The CDR3 DNA reads TGCGCCAGCAGCCAAGGGTTGGCTCGGAGCTATGGCTACACCTTC.

To note about this clonotype: This may be a read error: a much more frequent sequence differs by one nucleotide. V and J are TRBV4-1 and TRBJ2-1; D uncertain. Trimming shortened V by 3 bases and J by 4 bases, and 16 bases separated the two germline ends. The germline V gene has CDR1 MGHRA and CDR2 YSYEKL. The CDR3 has 16 amino acids. This chain's CDR3 is CASSQLLAAGYNEQFF. CDR3 nucleotide sequence: TGCGCCAGCAGCCAGCTCCTGGCGGCTGGGTACAATGAGCAGTTCTTC.

This clonotype was counted many times. The chain joins TRBV7-2 to TRBJ2-7; 9 nucleotides agree with TRBD2. The CDR3 covers 15 residues. Germline V gene sequence: CDR1 SGHTA, CDR2 FQGNSA. The V gene end was trimmed by 8 bases and the J gene end by 2 bases; junction bases not matched to a gene: 10. The CDR3 region has the DNA TGTGCCAGCGCCAGAGACAGCGGGGGGACCTACGAGCAGTACGTC. This codes for CASARDSGGTYEQYV.

This clonotype has a count of ten or more. This chain links TRBV19 with TRBJ1-1, with D perhaps matching TRBD1 (6 bases). In germline, CDR1 is LNHDA, CDR2 SQIVND (reference sequence). The CDR3 totals 14 residues. The germline V and J ends were trimmed by 5 bases and 6 bases, with 16 bases remaining between them. The CDR3, as DNA: TGTGCCAGTAGTTTCCGGGGGGAGGGGGCTGAAGCTTTCTTT. It encodes CASSFRGEGAEAFF.

The chain recombines TRBV10-2 with TRBJ2-7; 7 bases align to TRBD2. The CDR3 length is 13 residues. After removal of 8 bases from V and 4 bases from J, the junction contained 8 bases not matched to a gene. Looked up from germline, CDR1 is WSHSY and CDR2 is SAAADI. In nucleotides, the CDR3 is TGCGCCAGCCGGGGTCTAGCGGCATACGAGCAGTACTTC. Translating it yields CASRGLAAYEQYF.

This clonotype was detected many times. The chain links TRBV10-3 to TRBJ2-1, with 8 bases matching TRBD1. The germline V gene has CDR1 ENHRY and CDR2 SYGVKD. The CDR3 extends over 14 amino acids. V trimming: 10 bases; J trimming: 4 bases; junction bases outside the gene matches: 9. Here the CDR3 DNA reads TGTGCCACGGTGGACAGGGCCGGTTACAATGAGCAGTTCTTC. It translates to CATVDRAGYNEQFF.